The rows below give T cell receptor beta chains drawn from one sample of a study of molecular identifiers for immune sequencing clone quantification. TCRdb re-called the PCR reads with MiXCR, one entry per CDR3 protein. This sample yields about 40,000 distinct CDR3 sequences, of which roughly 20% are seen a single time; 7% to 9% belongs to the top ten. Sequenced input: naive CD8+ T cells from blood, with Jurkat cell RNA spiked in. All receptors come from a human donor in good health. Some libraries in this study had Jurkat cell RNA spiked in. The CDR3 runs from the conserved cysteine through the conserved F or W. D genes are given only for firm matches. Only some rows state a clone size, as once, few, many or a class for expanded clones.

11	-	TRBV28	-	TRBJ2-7	CASRGIYEQYF	TGTGCCAGCAGGGGCATCTACGAGCAGTACTTC
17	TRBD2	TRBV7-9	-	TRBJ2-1	CASSPEAPSGRVYEQFF	TGTGCCAGCAGCCCAGAGGCCCCTAGCGGGAGGGTCTATGAGCAGTTCTTC
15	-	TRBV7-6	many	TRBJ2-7	CASSSYTGTPYEQYF	TGTGCCAGCAGCTCGTATACCGGGACACCGTACGAGCAGTACTTC
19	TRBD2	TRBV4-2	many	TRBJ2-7	CASSQVEAKSGSFSYEQYF	TGTGCCAGCAGCCAAGTAGAGGCAAAAAGCGGGAGCTTCTCCTACGAGCAGTACTTC
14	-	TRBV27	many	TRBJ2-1	CASSLAPGYNEQFF	TGTGCCAGCAGTTTAGCCCCGGGGTACAATGAGCAGTTCTTC
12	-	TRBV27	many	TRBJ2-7	CASSSIADEQYF	TGTGCCAGCAGTTCTATAGCCGACGAGCAGTACTTC
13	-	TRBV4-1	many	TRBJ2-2	CASSRPNTGELFF	TGCGCCAGCAGCCGACCGAACACCGGGGAGCTGTTTTTT
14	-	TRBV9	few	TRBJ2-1	CASSVSGGDNEQFF	TGTGCCAGCAGCGTATCGGGCGGGGACAATGAGCAGTTCTTC
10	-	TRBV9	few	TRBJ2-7	CASSAYEQYF	TGTGCCAGCAGCGCCTACGAGCAGTACTTC
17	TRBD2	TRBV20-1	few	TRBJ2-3	CSARTSGRAGVTDTQYF	TGCAGTGCGAGGACTAGCGGGAGAGCAGGGGTCACAGATACGCAGTATTTT
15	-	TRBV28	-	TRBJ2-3	CASTISGVYTDTQYF	TGTGCCAGCACCATATCAGGGGTCTACACAGATACGCAGTATTTT
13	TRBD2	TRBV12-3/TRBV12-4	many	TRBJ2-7	CASKLAVDYEQYF	TGTGCCAGCAAACTAGCGGTTGATTACGAGCAGTACTTC
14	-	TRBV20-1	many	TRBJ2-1	CSARGSSGYNEQFF	TGCAGTGCTAGAGGAAGTAGCGGTTACAATGAGCAGTTCTTC
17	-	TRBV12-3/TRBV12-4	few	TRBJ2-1	CASSSRTRRGSYNEQFF	TGTGCCAGCAGTTCCCGGACCCGGAGGGGCTCCTACAATGAGCAGTTCTTC
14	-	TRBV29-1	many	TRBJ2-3	CSVDEPRPPYTQYF	TGCAGCGTTGACGAACCCCGGCCCCCCTATACGCAGTATTTT
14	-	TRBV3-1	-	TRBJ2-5	CTSSLPTSQETQYF	TGTACCAGCAGCCTACCGACTAGCCAAGAGACCCAGTACTTC
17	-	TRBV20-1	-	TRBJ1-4	CSARDSSAPATNEKLFF	TGCAGTGCTAGAGACAGTTCCGCTCCTGCAACTAATGAAAAACTGTTTTTT
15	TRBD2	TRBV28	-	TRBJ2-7	CASSPGTSGKYEQYF	TGTGCCAGCAGTCCCGGGACTAGCGGGAAATACGAGCAGTACTTC